Below, one T cell receptor (beta chain) is given with its context. Its antigen is undetermined. The sample is drawn from a study of cytomegalovirus exposure and HLA in healthy donors. In the study overall: Among roughly 180 million T cells, an earlier analysis found roughly 110 million unique TCR beta sequences.

General study results and limits: Earlier analysis yielded a pattern in which most TCR beta V segments were productive about 87% or about 30% of the time. Versus the roughly 670-donor mean, an Asian-associated ancestry cluster reportedly showed fewer N-insertions in a later analysis.

This CDR3 has 15 residues. Germline CDR1 and CDR2: SNHLY and FYNNEI. J was trimmed by 2 bases and V by 6 bases; bases with no gene match: 5. In the PCR, 60 Vbeta and 13 Jbeta primers were used. Method: immunoSEQ multiplex PCR; TCRdb's copy keeps in-frame clones and lacks some. The data show approximately 190,000 clones, 70% to 80% seen once. The source material was PBMCs. The sequence was collected from a woman under 40 in good health and CMV-seropositive. J is TRBJ1-4 and V is TRBV2, with TRBD1 matching over 8 bases. Here the CDR3 DNA reads TGTGCCAGCAGCCTAGACAGGGGCACTAATGAAAAACTGTTTTTT. This translates into CASSLDRGTNEKLFF.